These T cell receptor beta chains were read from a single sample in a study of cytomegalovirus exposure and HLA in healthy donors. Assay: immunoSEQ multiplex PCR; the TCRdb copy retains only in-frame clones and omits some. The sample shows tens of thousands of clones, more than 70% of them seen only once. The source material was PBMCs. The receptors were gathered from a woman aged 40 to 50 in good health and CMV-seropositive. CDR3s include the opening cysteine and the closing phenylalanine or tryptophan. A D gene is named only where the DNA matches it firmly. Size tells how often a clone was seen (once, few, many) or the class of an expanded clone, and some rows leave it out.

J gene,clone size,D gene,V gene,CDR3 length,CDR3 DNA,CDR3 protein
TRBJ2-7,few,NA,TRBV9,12,TGTGCCAGCAGCGTAGGAGCCGGGGAGCAGTACTTC,CASSVGAGEQYF
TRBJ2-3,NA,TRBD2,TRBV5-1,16,TGCGCCAGCAGACGTACTAGCGGGGGCCCCACAGATACGCAGTATTTT,CASRRTSGGPTDTQYF
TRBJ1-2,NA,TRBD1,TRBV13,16,TGTGCCAGCAGCGCCGATACCCTTGGGACAGCCTATGGCTACACCTTC,CASSADTLGTAYGYTF
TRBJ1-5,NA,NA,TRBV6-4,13,TGTGCCAGCAGTGAACAGGGCAATCAGCCCCAGCATTTT,CASSEQGNQPQHF
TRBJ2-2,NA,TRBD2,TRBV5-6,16,TGTGCCAGCAGCTTAATACAGCGGGGGCGCGTCGGGGAGCTGTTTTTT,CASSLIQRGRVGELFF
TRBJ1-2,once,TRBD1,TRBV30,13,TGTGCCTGGCAGATACAGGGGGACTATGGCTACACCTTC,CAWQIQGDYGYTF
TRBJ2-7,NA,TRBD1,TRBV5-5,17,TGTGCCAGCAGCTTGGCTGTGGGACAGGGTTTCCCCTACGAGCAGTACTTC,CASSLAVGQGFPYEQYF
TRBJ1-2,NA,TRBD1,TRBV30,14,TGTGCCTGGAGTCGGGACAGGGGAGAGAGTGGCTACACCTTC,CAWSRDRGESGYTF
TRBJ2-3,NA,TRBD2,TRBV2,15,TGTGCCAGCAGTCCGACTAGCGGGGGCGCAGATACGCAGTATTTT,CASSPTSGGADTQYF
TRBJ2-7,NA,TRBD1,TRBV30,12,TGTGCCTGGAGCGACAGGGGCGACGAGCAGTACTTC,CAWSDRGDEQYF
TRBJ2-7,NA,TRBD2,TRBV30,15,TGTGCCTGGAGAAGGGTAGCGGGGGGGCCGGGGGAGCAGTACTTC,CAWRRVAGGPGEQYF
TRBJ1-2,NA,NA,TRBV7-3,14,TGTGCCAGCAGCTTAACAGGGGGAAACTATGGCTACACCTTC,CASSLTGGNYGYTF
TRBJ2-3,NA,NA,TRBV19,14,TGTGCCAGTACCACCCTGAGGGGGAGCGAGGCGCAGTATTTT,CASTTLRGSEAQYF
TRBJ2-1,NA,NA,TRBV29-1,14,TGCAGCGCACCCTCTGCGGGATTTTTGAATGAGCAGTTCTTC,CSAPSAGFLNEQFF
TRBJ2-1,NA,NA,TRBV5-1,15,TGCGCCAGCAGCTTGAGAACAGAAACCTACAATGAGCAGTTCTTC,CASSLRTETYNEQFF
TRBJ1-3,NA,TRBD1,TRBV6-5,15,TGTGCCAGCACCGGGACAGGGGGCTCTGGAAACACCATATATTTT,CASTGTGGSGNTIYF
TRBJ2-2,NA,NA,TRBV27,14,TGTGCCAGCAGTTTTCCCTCGGGCACCGGGGAGCTGTTTTTT,CASSFPSGTGELFF
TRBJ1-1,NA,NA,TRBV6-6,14,TGTGCCAGCAGTAATCTTTTTGCGGACACTGAAGCTTTCTTT,CASSNLFADTEAFF
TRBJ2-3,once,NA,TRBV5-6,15,TGTGCCAGCAGCCGATATAGCGGAATCACAGATACGCAGTATTTT,CASSRYSGITDTQYF
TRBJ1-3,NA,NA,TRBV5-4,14,TGTGCCTGCCACAGGGTGGACTCTGGAAACACCATATATTTT,CACHRVDSGNTIYF
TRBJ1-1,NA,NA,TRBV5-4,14,TGTGCCAGCAGCGAAAAACAGAGGAACACTGAAGCTTTCTTT,CASSEKQRNTEAFF
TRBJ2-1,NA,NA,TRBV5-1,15,TGCGCCAGCAATCAGGGTACTCTTTTCAACAATGAGCAGTTCTTC,CASNQGTLFNNEQFF
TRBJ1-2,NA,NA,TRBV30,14,TGTGCCTGGAAAGGGGCGCGCGGTAACTATGGCTACACCTTC,CAWKGARGNYGYTF
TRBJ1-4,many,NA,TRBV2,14,TGTGCCAGCAGTGAGAGAAGGGGTTATGAAAAACTGTTTTTT,CASSERRGYEKLFF
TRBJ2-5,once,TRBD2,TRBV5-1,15,TGCGCCAGCAGCATCGGGGGGGCAATGGGGGAGACCCAGTACTTC,CASSIGGAMGETQYF
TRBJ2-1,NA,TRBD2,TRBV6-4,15,TGTGCCAGCAGTCCCGAGGCGGGGGGCTACAATGAGCAGTTCTTC,CASSPEAGGYNEQFF
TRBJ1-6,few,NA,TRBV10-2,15,TGCGCCAGCGCAGTTGCAGGGGATCATAATTCACCCCTCCACTTT,CASAVAGDHNSPLHF
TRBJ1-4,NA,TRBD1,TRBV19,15,TGTGCCAGTGGACAGGGGGTATATAAAGATGAAAAACTGTTTTTT,CASGQGVYKDEKLFF
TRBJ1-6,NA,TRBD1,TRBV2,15,TGTGCCAGCAGTGCAGGACAGGGCGATAATTCACCCCTCCACTTT,CASSAGQGDNSPLHF
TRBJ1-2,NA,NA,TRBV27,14,TGTGCCAGCAGTTTCTCCTTGGAGTCTTATGGCTACACCTTC,CASSFSLESYGYTF
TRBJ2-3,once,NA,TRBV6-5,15,TGTGCCAGCAGTTATGGGGACAAGTACACAGATACGCAGTATTTT,CASSYGDKYTDTQYF
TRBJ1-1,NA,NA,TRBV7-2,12,TGTGCCAGCAGCTTAGAGGGGTGGGTAGCTTTCTTT,CASSLEGWVAFF
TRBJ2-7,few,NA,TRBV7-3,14,TGTGCCAGCAGCACCCTGGGGGGATCCTACGAGCAGTACTTC,CASSTLGGSYEQYF
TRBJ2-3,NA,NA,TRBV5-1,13,TGCGCCAGCAGCTTGGAGGGGGAGGATACGCAGTATTTT,CASSLEGEDTQYF
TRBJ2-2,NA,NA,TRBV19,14,TGTGCCAGTAGTATGTATTCGAACACCGGGGAGCTGTTTTTT,CASSMYSNTGELFF
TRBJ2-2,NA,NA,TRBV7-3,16,TGTGCCAGCAGCCTCCTGGGTCCAGGGAACACCGGGGAGCTGTTTTTT,CASSLLGPGNTGELFF
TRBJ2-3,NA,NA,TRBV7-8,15,TGTGCCATTCAAACCCGGGGGGCTAGCACAGATACGCAGTATTTT,CAIQTRGASTDTQYF
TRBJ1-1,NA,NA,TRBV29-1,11,TGCAGCGTTGGTCAGGCCGTTGAAGCTTTCTTT,CSVGQAVEAFF
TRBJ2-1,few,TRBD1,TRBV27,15,TGTGCCAGCAGCCAAACAGGGGTCTCCTACAATGAGCAGTTCTTC,CASSQTGVSYNEQFF
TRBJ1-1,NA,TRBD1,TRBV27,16,TGTGCCAGCAGTTTTTTCCCGACAGGGCAGAACACTGAAGCTTTCTTT,CASSFFPTGQNTEAFF
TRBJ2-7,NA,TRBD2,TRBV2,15,TGTGCCAGCAGTCTGACTAGCGGGGCGGCGAGGGAGCAGTACTTC,CASSLTSGAAREQYF
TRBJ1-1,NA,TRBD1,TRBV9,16,TGTGCCAGCAGCTCGTCCCCGGGACAGGGTTTAAGTGAAGCTTTCTTT,CASSSSPGQGLSEAFF
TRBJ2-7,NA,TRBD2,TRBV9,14,TGTGCCAGCAGCGTAGAGGGACGGGGGGACGAGCAGTACTTC,CASSVEGRGDEQYF
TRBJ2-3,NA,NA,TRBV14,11,TGTGCCAGCAGCCACGCAGATACGCAGTATTTT,CASSHADTQYF
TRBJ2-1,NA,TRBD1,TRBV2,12,TGTGCCAGCATGGACAGGGACAATGAGCAGTTCTTC,CASMDRDNEQFF